This T cell receptor (beta chain) was sequenced for a study of siplizumab effects on memory and regulatory T cells (dated by TCRdb to the late 2010s). Broadly, across the study: The study examined how the anti-CD2 antibody siplizumab affects alloreactive T-cell subsets in allogeneic mixed lymphocyte reactions built from human PBMCs. What the research found in general, with its limitations: Among mappable alloreactive CD4+ clones, the Treg-derived fraction averaged around 63% with siplizumab versus about 27% in control reactions. The suppressive function of proliferating Tregs from siplizumab cultures was not functionally confirmed. A naive or memory phenotype could not be assigned to roughly 75-97% of proliferating CD4+ or CD8+ clones. Sequences below about 10^-5 frequency were poorly captured, so only a minor fraction of alloreactive clones could be mapped to unstimulated subsets. Compared with memory T cells, unstimulated naive T cells appeared more diverse, and naive cells seemed to make a substantial contribution to the alloresponse. Siplizumab significantly lowered the cumulative frequency of alloreactive sequences that could be traced to unstimulated CD4+ memory T cells.

The library was generated by the immunoSEQ multiplex PCR assay. Around 9.9 x 10^4 TCR templates per sample were assayed by the deep sequencing platform. Genomic DNA extracted from sorted T cells was used for TCRbeta CDR3 sequencing. The study's own analysis went as follows. Clonal analysis of TCRbeta CDR3 data was done in the R programming language. Comparing unstimulated samples against CFSE-low samples taken after the reaction was how alloreactive CD4+ and CD8+ clones were defined. Regulatory or non-regulatory origin of alloreactive CD4+ clones was assigned by matching sequences to the sorted unstimulated Treg and non-Treg repertoires. The table comes from immuneACCESS by way of TCRdb, which keeps in-frame sequences with V and J called. Part of the clones is missing from these tables; in studies checked, under half for an unresolved V gene and the rest for unknown reasons. The DNA was the basis for D and trimming; V, J and clone size are from that table. This sample holds more than 75,000 clones; approximately 93% were observed only once. The ten largest clones represent over 5% of the sample.

Sorted unstimulated T cells and proliferating T cells recovered from mixed lymphocyte reactions underwent TCRbeta CDR3 sequencing. Fresh whole blood from approximately ten HLA-typed healthy donors was used to isolate PBMCs. On this clone itself: Its antigen is still unknown. Base quality data are lacking; no much larger clone is found one base away.

Trimmed from V: 4 bases; trimmed from J: 11 bases; junction bases lacking a gene match: 12. Inclusive of the bounding cysteine and phenylalanine, the CDR3 is 16 residues long. This entry keeps only the CDR3 DNA: 48 bases, framed from base 1. The germline V gene encodes CDR1 MNHEY and CDR2 SMNVEV (reference sequence). The V and J genes are TRBV27 and TRBJ2-2, and 11 bases in between align with TRBD2. The sequence was obtained from a human donor in good health. The material sequenced was CD8+ T cells sorted from blood. The CDR3 is CASSSIAGGRIVELFF. The DNA is TGTGCCAGCAGTTCAATAGCGGGAGGGCGAATTGTTGAGCTGTTTTTT.